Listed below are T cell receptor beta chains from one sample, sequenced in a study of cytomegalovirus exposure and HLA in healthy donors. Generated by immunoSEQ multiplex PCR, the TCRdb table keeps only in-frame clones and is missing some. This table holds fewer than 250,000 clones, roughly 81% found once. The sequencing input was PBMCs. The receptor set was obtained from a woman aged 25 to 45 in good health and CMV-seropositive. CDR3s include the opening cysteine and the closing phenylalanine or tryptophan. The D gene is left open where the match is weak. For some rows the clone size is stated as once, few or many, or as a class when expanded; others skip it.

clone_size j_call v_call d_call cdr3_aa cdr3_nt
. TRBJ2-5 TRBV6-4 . CASSDSGMRARGETQYF TGTGCCAGCAGTGACTCTGGCATGAGGGCTCGGGGAGAGACCCAGTACTTC
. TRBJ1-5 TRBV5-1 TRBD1 CASSLGGQGAGQPQHF TGCGCCAGCAGCTTGGGAGGACAGGGGGCAGGTCAGCCCCAGCATTTT
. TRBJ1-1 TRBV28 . CASSLGVNTEAFF TGTGCCAGCAGTTTAGGAGTGAACACTGAAGCTTTCTTT
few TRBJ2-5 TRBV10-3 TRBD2 CAAAFEREAQETQYF TGTGCCGCGGCTTTCGAGCGGGAGGCCCAAGAGACCCAGTACTTC
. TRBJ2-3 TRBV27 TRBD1 CASTIRPGGTQYF TGTGCCAGCACAATCAGACCAGGGGGTACGCAGTATTTT
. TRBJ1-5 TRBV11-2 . CASSLSYGNQPQHF TGTGCCAGCAGCTTATCCTATGGCAATCAGCCCCAGCATTTT
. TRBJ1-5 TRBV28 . CASSLDGNGNQPQHF TGTGCCAGCAGTTTGGACGGGAACGGTAATCAGCCCCAGCATTTT
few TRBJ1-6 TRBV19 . CASSIAQDYNSPLHF TGTGCCAGTAGTATAGCACAGGATTATAATTCACCCCTCCACTTT
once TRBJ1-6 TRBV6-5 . CASSYSGRGSPLHF TGTGCCAGCAGTTACTCTGGGCGAGGGTCACCCCTCCACTTT
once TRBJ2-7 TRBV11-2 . CASSLGPPPREQYF TGTGCCAGCAGCTTAGGACCCCCCCCGAGGGAGCAGTACTTC
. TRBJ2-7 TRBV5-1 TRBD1 CASSLGQGDHEQYF TGCGCCAGCAGCTTGGGACAGGGAGACCACGAGCAGTACTTC
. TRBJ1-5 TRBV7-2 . CASSGGESNQPQHF TGTGCCAGCAGCGGGGGGGAGAGCAATCAGCCCCAGCATTTT
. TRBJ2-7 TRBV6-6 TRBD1 CASSWHQGQGLGEQYF TGTGCCAGCAGTTGGCACCAGGGACAGGGCCTCGGCGAGCAGTACTTC
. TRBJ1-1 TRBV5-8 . CASSLRGEAPDNTEAFF TGTGCCAGCAGCTTACGCGGGGAGGCCCCTGATAACACTGAAGCTTTCTTT
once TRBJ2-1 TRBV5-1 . CASGRAGSSYNEQFF TGCGCCAGCGGAAGGGCGGGGAGCTCCTACAATGAGCAGTTCTTC
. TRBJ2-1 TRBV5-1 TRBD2 CASSFGGSSYNEQFF TGCGCCAGCAGCTTCGGGGGGAGCTCCTACAATGAGCAGTTCTTC
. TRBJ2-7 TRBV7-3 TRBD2 CASSTSGAPYEQYF TGTGCCAGCAGCACTAGCGGTGCGCCCTACGAGCAGTACTTC
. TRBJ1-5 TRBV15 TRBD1 CATSSHRGYGQPQHF TGTGCCACCAGCTCCCACAGGGGATACGGTCAGCCCCAGCATTTT
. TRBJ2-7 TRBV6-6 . CASRPTNGKTGQYF TGTGCCAGCAGACCGACTAACGGGAAGACCGGGCAGTACTTC
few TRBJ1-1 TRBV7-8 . CASSFYHADTEAFF TGTGCCAGCAGCTTTTACCATGCGGACACTGAAGCTTTCTTT
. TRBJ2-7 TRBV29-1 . CSAVTANSYEQYF TGCAGCGCAGTGACAGCAAATTCCTACGAGCAGTACTTC
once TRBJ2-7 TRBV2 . CASSEQYEQYF TGTGCCAGCAGTGAGCAGTACGAGCAGTACTTC
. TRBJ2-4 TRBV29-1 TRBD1 CSVEGQGRKNIQYF TGCAGCGTTGAAGGACAGGGGAGGAAAAACATTCAGTACTTC
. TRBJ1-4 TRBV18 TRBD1 CASSPGTGGFGTNEKLFF TGTGCCAGCTCACCAGGGACAGGGGGCTTCGGAACTAATGAAAAACTGTTTTTT